This TCR beta chain was retrieved from a study of T cells in Graves' hyperthyroidism and ophthalmopathy. This clonotype was seen a handful of times. Antigen unknown. Just one base apart from a much larger clone, this may be a read error. TCR beta CDR3 regions were amplified from RNA transcripts. With the HTBI primer set, the TCR CDR3 went through a first round of RT-PCR. TCRdb re-called the multiplex PCR reads with MiXCR, one entry per CDR3 protein. The sample shows hundreds of thousands of distinct CDR3 sequences, about 24% of them seen only once. Whole-study results and caveats: Most thyroid clonotypes expanded above 0.001 appeared in blood too.

CDR1 and CDR2 (germline): LGHNA, YNFKEQ. CDR3 length: 12 residues. V lost 1 base and J lost 7, with 7 bases in between. The V call is TRBV4-2, the J call TRBJ2-5; D may be TRBD1 (5 bases). The sample consisted of blood. The receptor was derived from a woman aged 40 to 50 with Graves' ophthalmopathy. The DNA of the CDR3 is TGTGCCAGCAGCCAAGGTGGGGCGACCCAGTACTTC. Translating gives CASSQGGATQYF.